The TCR beta chain described here comes from a study of tumor and adjacent non-tumor tissue in lung cancer. Turning to the study itself: There were 12 adenocarcinoma, a couple of squamous cell carcinoma and 1 small cell lung cancer cases. Notes on the study in general: TCR diversity was significantly greater in tumor than normal lung tissue.

Germline CDR1 is LGHNA and CDR2 is YNFKEQ. The CDR3 is 11 residues long. No cell sorting was done before RNA was extracted from the tissue. More than 3 cm separated this lung sample from the edge of the tumor. Between August and November 2014, newly diagnosed, chemotherapy-naive lung cancer patients underwent thoracic surgery in China. Three rounds of nested PCR, following a modified ARM-PCR protocol, produced the TCRbeta library. TCRdb redid the calling of the multiplex PCR reads with MiXCR, one entry per CDR3 protein. The sample holds 60,000 or so distinct CDR3 sequences, about 56% seen once. For this clonotype: No antigen is known for it. Germline and junction disagree at one end, which may indicate a read error.

This sequence joins TRBV4-2 and TRBJ2-7; D is ambiguous. Specimen: distant non-tumor lung tissue. This clonotype was obtained from an older man with non-small cell lung cancer. The CDR3 region is CAGSHGYEQYF. Written as DNA, the CDR3 is TGTGCCGGCAGCCATGGATACGAACAGTACTTC.